Given below is one TCR beta chain in context. What it binds is unknown. These data come from a study of cytomegalovirus exposure and HLA in healthy donors. Study results and caveats: A later analysis found most CMV-associated TCR beta chains apparently HLA-restricted. Later, an analysis showed that TCR beta chains associated with HLA were more clonally expanded than others that were equally common. Presence/absence analyses took donor sequencing depth as roughly uniform. The authors reported that TCR beta sequences could predict HLA-A and HLA-B alleles. These predictions were accurate for most subjects in the first cohort.

Germline CDR1 and CDR2: MNHNY and SVGAGI (reference sequence). The CDR3 spans 13 residues. V was pared by 0 bases and J by 9 bases, with 9 bases between. PCR primers comprised 60 Vbeta and 13 Jbeta primers. Libraries were prepared by immunoSEQ multiplex PCR; TCRdb keeps only in-frame clonotypes and omits some of them. The sample includes under 250,000 clones, roughly 85% of them seen just once. The chain carries TRBV6-6 and TRBJ1-5; D remains ambiguous. Sequences were obtained from PBMCs. The clonotype originates from a male donor in good health and CMV-seronegative. The CDR3 bases are TGTGCCAGCAGTTACTCCCTTGTGTTGCCCCAGCATTTT. Residues: CASSYSLVLPQHF.